Below are 17 T cell receptor beta chains sequenced from a single sample in a study of blood T cell repertoires in COVID-19. TCRdb's table, derived via immunoSEQ multiplex PCR, lists solely in-frame clones and lacks some. The repertoire includes 150,000 to 250,000 clones, 80% to 85% of them detected once, and roughly 7% sits in the top ten. What was sequenced was PBMCs or T cells enriched from blood (not recorded which). The receptors were gathered from a man between 35 and 55 years old who had recovered from COVID-19.

The chain links TRBV6-6 to TRBJ1-3, with D perhaps TRBD1 (6 bases). The CDR3 loop spans 16 amino acids. The germline CDR1 and CDR2 sequences are MNHNY and SVGAGI (reference sequence). V lost 5 bases, J lost 0 bases, and 14 bases lay in between. The CDR3 sequence: CASSRRQESSGNTIYF. In DNA form, the CDR3 reads TGTGCCAGCAGTCGAAGACAGGAGAGCTCTGGAAACACCATATATTTT.

Only a few counts were recorded for this clone. J is TRBJ2-1 and V is TRBV29-1, with D possibly TRBD2 on 5 matching bases. V shed 5 bases and J shed 7 bases, with 12 bases lying between them. From germline, CDR1 is SQVTM and CDR2 ANQGSEA. This CDR3 spans 12 amino acids. The CDR3 protein is CSVRLPGNEQFF. DNA for the CDR3: TGCAGCGTTAGACTACCCGGGAATGAGCAGTTCTTC.

Note on this clone: A read error may produce the germline difference seen at one junction end. The chain joins TRBV9 to TRBJ2-2; 11 positions match TRBD1. The CDR3 runs to 14 residues. CDR1 SGDLS and CDR2 YYNGEE come from the germline V gene. The CDR3: CASSVEAGTGGLFF. CDR3 in DNA: TGTGCCAGCAGCGTTGAAGCCGGGACAGGGGGGCTGTTTTTT.

The rearrangement uses TRBV19 and TRBJ1-2; unclear D gene. CDR3 size: 14 residues. Germline CDR1 LNHDA, CDR2 SQIVND (reference sequence). V was pared by 3 bases and J by 0 bases, with 8 bases between. This CDR3 is CASSMGIANYGYTF. CDR3 nucleotide sequence: TGTGCCAGTAGTATGGGCATAGCTAACTATGGCTACACCTTC.

This rearrangement joins TRBV5-5 to TRBJ1-2; D ambiguous. Trimming took 4 bases from V and 8 from J, leaving 18 bases between them. The CDR3 spans 14 residues. Germline assignment: CDR1 SGHKS and CDR2 YYEKEE (reference sequence). CDR3 nucleotide sequence: TGTGCCAGCAGCCCCTTTATGACTCGGCGGGGCTACACCTTC. Protein product: CASSPFMTRRGYTF. Full variable domain (outside the CDR3, taken from reference TRBV5-5 and TRBJ1-2): DAGVTQSPTHLIKTRGQQVTLRCSPISGHKSVSWYQQVLGQGPQFIFQYYEKEERGRGNFPDRFSARQFPNYSSELNVNALLLGDSALYLCASSPFMTRRGYTFGSGTRLTVV.

This clone appeared a single time. This chain uses TRBV6-5 with TRBJ1-2; no clear D. Trimming took 8 bases from V and 3 from J, leaving 4 bases between them. The CDR3 runs 10 residues. Germline assignment: CDR1 MNHEY and CDR2 SVGAGI. For the CDR3, the DNA is TGTGCCAGCGAGTACTATGGCTACACCTTC. It specifies CASEYYGYTF.

J is TRBJ2-1 and V is TRBV7-2, with 7 bases matching TRBD2. The germline V gene encodes CDR1 SGHTA and CDR2 FQGNSA. After removal of 5 bases from V and 3 bases from J, the junction contained 16 bases not matched to a gene. This CDR3 contains 18 residues. CDR3: CASSALLARGGRYNEQFF. The DNA for the CDR3 is TGTGCCAGCAGCGCCCTCCTAGCTCGCGGGGGTCGCTACAATGAGCAGTTCTTC.

The genes are TRBV30 and TRBJ1-3; tentative D call: TRBD1 (5 bases). Between the trimmed V and J ends, which lost 3 bases and 4 bases, there was a span of 16 bases. The CDR3 runs 15 residues. CDR1 GTSNPN and CDR2 SVGIG come from the germline V gene (reference sequence). Here the CDR3 DNA reads TGTGCCTGGAGCGTCGGCGGGGCAAGAGGAAACACCATATATTTT. As protein: CAWSVGGARGNTIYF. Drawing the rest from reference TRBV30 and TRBJ1-3, the complete variable domain is SQTIHQWPATLVQPVGSPLSLECTVEGTSNPNLYWYRQAAGRGLQLLFYSVGIGQISSEVPQNLSASRPQDRQFILSSKKLLLSDSGFYLCAWSVGGARGNTIYFGEGSWLTVV.

This clone appeared once. This chain links TRBV6-5 with TRBJ2-2, with 8 bases that match TRBD1. Trimming cost V 8 bases and J 2 bases; bases outside gene matches: 4. Germline CDR1 MNHEY, CDR2 SVGAGI. The CDR3 is made up of 14 amino acids. The CDR3 region has the DNA TGTGCCAGCGCCGGGACAGGAAACACCGGGGAGCTGTTTTTT. Encoded protein: CASAGTGNTGELFF.

This clone came up a few times. CDR3 sequence: CATSRGPTGIPLSNQPQHF. In DNA, the CDR3 is TGTGCCACCAGCAGAGGTCCGACAGGGATTCCCTTAAGCAATCAGCCCCAGCATTTT. The chain is built from TRBV15 and TRBJ1-5, with 7 bases aligning to TRBD1. This CDR3 is built from 19 residues. The germline gives CDR1 LNHNV, CDR2 YYDKDF (reference sequence). The V segment lost 1 base and the J segment 1 base; nucleotides outside the gene matches: 13.

The chain has TRBV3-1 (or the pseudogene TRBV3-2) and TRBJ1-4; no clear D gene. V was clipped by 4 bases and J by 10 bases, with 16 bases between them. Looked up from germline, CDR1 is LGHDT and CDR2 is YNNKEL (reference sequence). The length of the CDR3 is 14 residues. The CDR3 sequence is CASSPADGFGKLFF. CDR3 DNA: TGTGCCAGCAGCCCCGCCGACGGGTTTGGAAAACTGTTTTTT.

There are a few counts of this clone. The chain uses TRBV10-3 and TRBJ2-2; 11 bases align to TRBD2. With V trimmed by 10 bases and J by 7 bases, 8 bases remained unmatched. There are 14 residues in the CDR3. The germline CDR1 and CDR2 sequences are ENHRY and SYGVKD. The DNA for the CDR3 is TGTGCCACATTAGCGGGGGGGCCAGGCGGGGAGCTGTTTTTT. As protein: CATLAGGPGGELFF.

The V call is TRBV19, the J call TRBJ1-1, with TRBD1 matching over 10 bases. This CDR3 comprises 15 residues. V lost 5 bases to trimming and J lost 4 bases; unmatched junction nucleotides: 7. CDR1 is LNHDA, CDR2 SQIVND, per germline (reference sequence). The CDR3 protein is CASSVDRGLGTEAFF. CDR3 DNA: TGTGCCAGTAGTGTCGACAGGGGGCTTGGCACTGAAGCTTTCTTT.

This chain links TRBV6-6 with TRBJ1-1, with TRBD1 matching 8 bases. The CDR3 extends over 16 amino acids. V lost 4 bases, J lost 4 bases, and 11 bases stayed unmatched. The germline gives CDR1 MNHNY, CDR2 SVGAGI (reference sequence). The CDR3, as DNA: TGTGCCAGCAGTTCCACCGACAGGGGCCTTGGCACTGAAGCTTTCTTT. Encoded protein: CASSSTDRGLGTEAFF.

The V and J genes are TRBV3-1 (or the pseudogene TRBV3-2) and TRBJ1-2, with 10 bases lining up with TRBD1. V was pared by 1 base and J by 3 bases, with 5 bases of the junction left unmatched. Germline V gene lookup returns CDR1 LGHDT and CDR2 YNNKEL (reference sequence). The CDR3 runs to 16 residues. This CDR3 is CASSQVVGTGDYGYTF. The CDR3 region has the DNA TGTGCCAGCAGCCAAGTAGTAGGGACAGGGGACTATGGCTACACCTTC.

The genes are TRBV5-4 and TRBJ2-7, with 8 bases matching TRBD1. The germline V gene encodes CDR1 SGHNT and CDR2 YYREEE (reference sequence). V lost 0 bases to trimming and J lost 5 bases; unmatched junction nucleotides: 1. CDR3 length equals 13 residues. The CDR3 sequence is CASSLEQGDEQYF. CDR3 nucleotide sequence: TGTGCCAGCAGCTTGGAACAGGGGGACGAGCAGTACTTC.

The V gene is TRBV18, the J gene TRBJ2-3, with D uncertain. V shed 0 bases and J shed 0 bases, with 4 bases lying between them. Germline CDR1 and CDR2: KGHSH and LQKENI. This CDR3 has 14 amino acids. This chain's CDR3 is CASSPPSSTDTQYF. CDR3 in DNA: TGTGCCAGCTCACCACCCTCTAGCACAGATACGCAGTATTTT.